Detailed here is one TCR beta chain. Which antigen it targets is not known. The junction departs from germline at one end; a sequencing error may be responsible. TCRbeta CDR3 regions were amplified from genomic DNA using the immunoSEQ Assay, a bias-controlled multiplex PCR. On the study's bioinformatics: The number of nucleated cells in each sample was estimated from the amplification of reference gene primers within the assay. Sequence reads were collapsed and filtered to measure the absolute abundance of every unique TCRbeta CDR3 rearrangement. For each sample, productive Simpson clonality was calculated as the square root of Simpson's diversity index across productive rearrangements. TCRdb stores this immuneACCESS table with in-frame sequences only. Part of the clones is absent; in the studies checked, under half of the shortfall reflects unresolved V genes, and no reason is known for the rest. That table gives V, J and clone size, and the DNA gave D and trimming. Counted in this sample were tens of thousands of clones; around nine tenths of them appeared once. The ten largest clonotypes hold less than 7% of the sample.

This entry belongs to a study of blood T cell repertoires in COVID-19 (dated by TCRdb to about 2020). For the study in its entirety: Samples from collaborators originated in the United States, Italy and Spain and spanned both the acute and convalescent phases of COVID-19. The prospective study material was composed of cDNA or gDNA derived from T cells, B-cell-depleted T cells, or PBMCs. Samples were obtained from the ongoing ImmuneRACE study (first 160 participants) and from about 1,300 subjects provided by 6 global collaborators. Where available, HLA class I and class II types were obtained from metadata supplied by the sample provider rather than from assay-based typing. The dataset comprised deeply sampled blood TCRbeta repertoires from subjects exposed to, actively infected with, or recovered from COVID-19. The sample metadata nearly always contained a de-identified subject ID, COVID-19 status, age in years and sex. The repertoires were made available in a free public database intended to serve as a resource for research on the immune response to SARS-CoV-2. Overall study outcomes, separate from this receptor: The quantity of clinical and demographic metadata differed by source and by participant and was supplied without curation.

CDR1 and CDR2 (MDHEN, SYDVKM) derive from the germline V gene. From the cysteine up to the phenylalanine, the CDR3 has a length of 15 residues. The read is trimmed to its CDR3 DNA, 45 bases read in frame from base 1. Each collaborating institution followed its own protocols to collect whole blood in K2EDTA tubes. Collaborator samples were shipped for TCRbeta analysis as frozen whole blood, isolated PBMCs, or DNA extracted from either sample type. The source is a human donor in a cohort sampled during active COVID-19. What was sequenced was peripheral blood. The V and J genes are TRBV28 and TRBJ1-2; matching of 6 bases hints at TRBD1 as the D gene. For the CDR3, the sequence is CASILGGGVGYGYTF. In nucleotide form, the sequence is TGTGCCAGCATTTTAGGGGGGGGCGTTGGCTATGGCTACACCTTC.